These T cell receptor beta chains were read from a single sample in a study of T cells in Graves' hyperthyroidism and ophthalmopathy. Using its own MiXCR run on the multiplex PCR reads, TCRdb lists one record per CDR3 protein. The repertoire has around 190,000 distinct CDR3 sequences, over 15% of them found once; the top ten carry about 31%. The source material was blood. These receptor sequences come from a woman aged 50 to 60 with Graves' hyperthyroidism. Both conserved end residues are trimmed from each CDR3.

ASSTTGNTGELF	TRBV7-3
TSSFGTGGRNTEAF	TRBV12-3/TRBV12-4
ASSLRQGGNTEAF	TRBV7-2
ASSQFRVAGEGEQF	TRBV3-1
ASSLYRGATEAF	TRBV27
SARDPQAGGDYNEQF	TRBV20-1
ASSQFSGATDTQY	TRBV4-1
ASSLMFGEQF	TRBV27
ASSFTGTDEQY	TRBV18
ASSPGQNTEAF	TRBV18
ASSLGGDFYEQY	TRBV6-1
ATSKRTAQGYT	TRBV15
ASSPRLVPTTQYEQY	TRBV18
ASRGTGGPEAF	TRBV6-2/TRBV6-3
ASSLGGMETQY	TRBV7-9
ASSPGTGENIQY	TRBV27
ASSLDRETQY	TRBV5-1
SVKGTGQTYNEQF	TRBV29-1
ASSQGRSPSYNEQF	TRBV4-1
ASSPGQSLAGEQY	TRBV7-8
ASSYPIHLSAYNSPLH	TRBV6-2/TRBV6-3
ASSTGPGGSYNSPLH	TRBV12-3/TRBV12-4
SVGSAANTGELF	TRBV29-1
ASSQGRTRRETQY	TRBV4-2
ASSLLDFSYEQY	TRBV7-9
ASSFWQGSYNEQF	TRBV5-1
ASSKSNYGYT	TRBV19
ASSPTGPWDGYT	TRBV6-2/TRBV6-3
ASSQGGSGNPSTDTQY	TRBV7-8
ASSSDLFSNQPQH	TRBV28
ASSSSGRLLYNEQF	TRBV3-1
ASSIGYSGEGTEAF	TRBV19
SVGNRNYEQY	TRBV29-1
GARPRRRSTNEKLF	TRBV20-1
ASRPTGLAKNIQY	TRBV6-2/TRBV6-3
ASSPTGGNGRGETQY	TRBV11-2
ASSFLGTSGSEQF	TRBV19
ASSSPGTGDSPLH	TRBV28
ASSQRPVGELF	TRBV9
ASSEARGYNEQF	TRBV6-1
SVIQGWNTEAF	TRBV29-1
ASSYETIGNTIY	TRBV6-5
ASSSQGWITYEQY	TRBV7-8
ASSSDHRDIAGEKLF	TRBV28
ASSPGLGGTDTQY	TRBV5-1
ASRQGHEQY	TRBV6-1
ASSLASATFQEAQY	TRBV7-8
ASGGIYGNQPQH	TRBV6-1
ASSPGTDFRGGITGELF	TRBV27
SARGAQNYEQY	TRBV20-1
ASSPSQGPTDTQY	TRBV6-1
ASSTSKGWTEAF	TRBV19
ASRLIGTDRTDTQY	TRBV2
ASSLAPGTSSYEQY	TRBV5-1
AIGGGTAEAF	TRBV10-3
ASSYSQGGYT	TRBV6-5
ASSVAGVYGYT	TRBV27